The clone carrying this TCR beta chain has more than one count but fewer than ten. Data came from immunoSEQ multiplex PCR; TCRdb stores just in-frame clones and leaves some out. The table lists 270,000 or so clones, more than 85% of them singletons. This study enrolled people aged 18 to 89 from 20 to 25 US geographic areas. The data originate from a study of blood T cell repertoires in COVID-19. The sample was PBMCs or T cells enriched from blood (not recorded which). The clonotype comes from a middle-aged man who had been exposed to COVID-19.

The CDR3 sequence: CASSIRQTEAFF. The CDR3 DNA is TGTGCCAGCAGCATAAGACAGACAGAAGCTTTCTTT. The chain has TRBV5-4 and TRBJ1-1, with D possibly TRBD1 on 5 matching bases. Trimming left V 4 bases short and J 8 bases short, with 12 bases between. Germline CDR1 SGHNT, CDR2 YYREEE (reference sequence). The CDR3 length is 12 residues. Full variable domain (rest looked up from reference TRBV5-4 and TRBJ1-1): ETGVTQSPTHLIKTRGQQVTLRCSSQSGHNTVSWYQQALGQGPQFIFQYYREEENGRGNFPPRFSGLQFPNYSSELNVNALELDDSALYLCASSIRQTEAFFGQGTRLTVV.